Listed below are T cell receptor beta chains from one sample, sequenced in a study of Ad26.COV2.S vaccination and SARS-CoV-2 variants. Clones were read by immunoSEQ multiplex PCR, and TCRdb kept only the in-frame ones, dropping some. Found here are more than 300,000 clones, roughly 90% of them singletons; the top ten hold about 10%. The sample here was peripheral blood, taken in a trial of Ad26.COV2.S vaccine versus placebo. Source of these receptors: a person aged 18 to 65 who received the Ad26.COV2.S COVID-19 vaccine or a placebo. The CDR3 runs from the conserved cysteine through the conserved F or W. A D gene is named only where the DNA matches it firmly. Some rows have no size entry. The others give once, few or many, or a class for an expanded clone.

CDR3,DNA,V,length,size,D,J
CASQGFLGKLFF,TGTGCCAGCCAGGGCTTTCTTGGAAAACTGTTTTTT,TRBV21-1,12,NA,NA,TRBJ1-4
CASHAGDEQYF,TGTGCCAGCCACGCAGGGGACGAGCAGTACTTC,TRBV6-5,11,NA,NA,TRBJ2-7
CASTKQGGAGNTIYF,TGTGCCAGTACTAAACAGGGAGGTGCTGGAAACACCATATATTTT,TRBV19,15,NA,NA,TRBJ1-3
CASSQDWRAGGGSEKLFF,TGTGCCAGCAGCCAAGACTGGAGGGCAGGGGGCGGAAGTGAAAAACTGTTTTTT,TRBV4-2,18,NA,TRBD1,TRBJ1-4
CAWTPRGSNQPQHF,TGTGCCTGGACCCCGAGGGGTAGCAATCAGCCCCAGCATTTT,TRBV30,14,NA,NA,TRBJ1-5
CAIRGTANHMNTEAFF,TGTGCCATCAGAGGGACAGCAAATCACATGAACACTGAAGCTTTCTTT,TRBV10-3,16,NA,TRBD1,TRBJ1-1
CATKGGLGETQYF,TGTGCCACCAAAGGGGGTTTGGGGGAGACCCAGTACTTC,TRBV24-1,13,NA,NA,TRBJ2-5
CASSLVGREGNQPQHF,TGTGCCAGCAGCTTAGTTGGCAGAGAGGGCAATCAGCCCCAGCATTTT,TRBV7-2,16,NA,NA,TRBJ1-5
CASSLAGGYNSPLHF,TGTGCCAGCAGCTTGGCAGGGGGGTATAATTCACCCCTCCACTTT,TRBV11-2,15,few,TRBD1,TRBJ1-6
CASSLASGFYDEQFF,TGTGCCAGCAGCTTAGCTAGTGGTTTTTACGATGAGCAGTTCTTC,TRBV7-9,15,many,NA,TRBJ2-1
CASSSRGGSYNEQFF,TGTGCCAGCAGCTCCCGAGGGGGCTCCTACAATGAGCAGTTCTTC,TRBV7-3,15,once,NA,TRBJ2-1
CASTIGPGQGTVQPQHF,TGTGCCAGCACAATTGGTCCGGGACAGGGGACTGTGCAGCCCCAGCATTTT,TRBV28,17,NA,TRBD1,TRBJ1-5
CASSSGTDNQPQHF,TGTGCCAGCAGTTCAGGGACAGACAATCAGCCCCAGCATTTT,TRBV28,14,NA,TRBD1,TRBJ1-5
CASSPGQTRTGELFF,TGTGCCAGCAGCCCGGGACAGACTAGGACCGGGGAGCTGTTTTTT,TRBV3-1/TRBV3-2,15,few,NA,TRBJ2-2
CASSLTLRGGETQYF,TGTGCCAGCAGCTTAACTTTGCGGGGGGGAGAGACCCAGTACTTC,TRBV7-2,15,NA,TRBD2,TRBJ2-5
CASSKLKSRSGNTIYF,TGTGCCAGCAGCAAACTGAAGAGCCGCTCTGGAAACACCATATATTTT,TRBV21-1,16,NA,NA,TRBJ1-3
CASSFDRGTDTQYF,TGCGCCAGCAGCTTCGACAGGGGGACAGATACGCAGTATTTT,TRBV5-1,14,few,TRBD1,TRBJ2-3
CASSSSYEQYF,TGTGCCAGCTCATCTTCCTACGAGCAGTACTTC,TRBV18,11,NA,NA,TRBJ2-7
CSAVKGVGYTF,TGCAGTGCTGTCAAGGGGGTCGGCTACACCTTC,TRBV20-1,11,NA,NA,TRBJ1-2
CASSYRAGPNTGELFF,TGTGCCAGCAGTTACAGGGCGGGGCCGAACACCGGGGAGCTGTTTTTT,TRBV6-5,16,NA,NA,TRBJ2-2
CASSRSRSSGLDSPLHF,TGTGCCAGCAGCCGTAGCAGGTCCTCCGGGCTTGATTCACCCCTCCACTTT,TRBV9,17,NA,NA,TRBJ1-6
CASSQEGLAGGRFETQYF,TGTGCCAGCAGCCAAGAGGGACTAGCGGGGGGGCGGTTTGAGACCCAGTACTTC,TRBV4-2,18,NA,TRBD2,TRBJ2-5
CASSPYRDTEAFF,TGTGCCAGCAGTCCCTACAGGGACACTGAAGCTTTCTTT,TRBV6-6,13,NA,NA,TRBJ1-1
CASSQDAGFAREQYF,TGCGCCAGCAGCCAAGACGCGGGTTTCGCTAGGGAGCAGTACTTC,TRBV4-3,15,NA,NA,TRBJ2-7
CASSLQGAANTGELFF,TGTGCCAGCAGCCTACAGGGGGCCGCGAACACCGGGGAGCTGTTTTTT,TRBV2,16,NA,TRBD1,TRBJ2-2
CASSKQAFSYEQYF,TGTGCCAGCAGCAAACAGGCCTTCTCCTACGAGCAGTACTTC,TRBV21-1,14,NA,NA,TRBJ2-7
CASSFPTSAQETQYF,TGTGCCAGCAGCTTCCCAACTAGCGCCCAAGAGACCCAGTACTTC,TRBV11-2,15,NA,TRBD2,TRBJ2-5
CASSIRENTEAFF,TGTGCCAGCAGCATCAGAGAGAACACTGAAGCTTTCTTT,TRBV5-8,13,once,NA,TRBJ1-1
CASSYVDRGEAFF,TGTGCCAGCAGTTACGTCGATCGTGGGGAAGCTTTCTTT,TRBV6-2/TRBV6-3,13,NA,NA,TRBJ1-1
CASSEAGTGGLGNTIYF,TGTGCCAGCAGTGAAGCAGGGACAGGGGGTCTCGGAAACACCATATATTTT,TRBV2,17,NA,TRBD1,TRBJ1-3
CASSLSDTAYEQYF,TGTGCCAGCAGCCTATCGGACACGGCCTACGAGCAGTACTTC,TRBV6-2/TRBV6-3,14,NA,NA,TRBJ2-7
CASRIFTDTGELFF,TGTGCCAGCAGGATATTTACCGACACCGGGGAGCTGTTTTTT,TRBV3-1/TRBV3-2,14,NA,NA,TRBJ2-2
CASRHGTPGNTEAFF,TGTGCCAGCAGACACGGGACTCCGGGGAACACTGAAGCTTTCTTT,TRBV11-2,15,many,NA,TRBJ1-1
CACLPGGHLQFF,TGTGCCTGCCTCCCGGGGGGACATTTGCAGTTCTTC,TRBV30,12,NA,NA,TRBJ2-1
CASQGQLFEKLFF,TGTGCCAGTCAAGGACAACTCTTTGAAAAACTGTTTTTT,TRBV7-9,13,NA,NA,TRBJ1-4
CASSVGTGPHEQYF,TGTGCCAGCAGTGTGGGGACAGGGCCCCACGAGCAGTACTTC,TRBV25-1,14,NA,TRBD1,TRBJ2-7
CASSQDPIQGNQPQHF,TGTGCCAGCAGCCAAGATCCGATCCAGGGAAATCAGCCCCAGCATTTT,TRBV4-2,16,NA,NA,TRBJ1-5
CASSDGRGDGYTF,TGTGCCAGCAGTGATGGCAGGGGCGATGGCTACACCTTC,TRBV2,13,NA,NA,TRBJ1-2
CAWSVGGTSNEQFF,TGTGCCTGGAGTGTGGGAGGGACCTCCAATGAGCAGTTCTTC,TRBV30,14,once,TRBD2,TRBJ2-1
CASSLAGGRARNEQFF,TGCGCCAGCAGCTTGGCTGGAGGGAGGGCCAGAAATGAGCAGTTCTTC,TRBV5-1,16,NA,TRBD2,TRBJ2-1
CASSLAGAYEQYF,TGTGCCAGCAGCTTAGCGGGAGCTTACGAGCAGTACTTC,TRBV7-9,13,NA,NA,TRBJ2-7
CASSQGSTEAFF,TGTGCCAGCTCACAGGGGTCCACTGAAGCTTTCTTT,TRBV18,12,NA,NA,TRBJ1-1
CASRGPFGAVNQPQHF,TGTGCCAGTAGGGGACCGTTCGGGGCGGTCAATCAGCCCCAGCATTTT,TRBV19,16,NA,NA,TRBJ1-5
CASSRPGQVYGYTF,TGTGCCAGCAGTAGGCCGGGACAGGTCTATGGCTACACCTTC,TRBV28,14,NA,TRBD1,TRBJ1-2
CATSLSGAYEQYF,TGTGCCACCTCACTTAGCGGGGCCTACGAGCAGTACTTC,TRBV6-6,13,NA,TRBD2,TRBJ2-7
CASSLGTTLASGANVLTF,TGTGCCAGCAGCTTAGGGACGACACTAGCTTCTGGGGCCAACGTCCTGACTTTC,TRBV7-2,18,NA,NA,TRBJ2-6